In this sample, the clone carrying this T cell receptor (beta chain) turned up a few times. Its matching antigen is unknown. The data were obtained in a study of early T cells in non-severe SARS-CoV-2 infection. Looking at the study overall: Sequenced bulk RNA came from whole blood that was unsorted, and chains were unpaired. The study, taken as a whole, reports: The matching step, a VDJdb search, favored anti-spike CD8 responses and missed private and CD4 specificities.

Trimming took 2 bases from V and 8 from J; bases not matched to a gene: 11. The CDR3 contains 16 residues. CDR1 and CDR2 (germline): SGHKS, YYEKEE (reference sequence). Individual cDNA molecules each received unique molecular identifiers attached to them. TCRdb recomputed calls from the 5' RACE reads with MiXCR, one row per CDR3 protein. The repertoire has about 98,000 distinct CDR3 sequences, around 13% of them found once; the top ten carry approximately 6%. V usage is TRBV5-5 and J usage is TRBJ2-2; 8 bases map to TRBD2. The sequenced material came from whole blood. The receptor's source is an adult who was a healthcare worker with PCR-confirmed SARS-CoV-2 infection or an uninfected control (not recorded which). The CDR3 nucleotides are TGTGCCAGCAGCTTCACGGGACTAGATGTGTTAGGGGAGCTGTTTTTT. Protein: CASSFTGLDVLGELFF.